The rows below give T cell receptor beta chains drawn from one sample of a study of blood T cell repertoires in COVID-19. The repertoire was sequenced with immunoSEQ multiplex PCR; TCRdb's copy has only in-frame clones and lacks some. The data hold 150,000 to 200,000 clones, with 80% to 85% observed a single time. Sequencing input: peripheral blood. The receptors here all came from a woman older than 75 with active or convalescent COVID-19. The CDR3 runs from the conserved cysteine through the conserved F or W. Fields, in order: V gene, J gene, CDR3 protein.

>TRBV7-2|TRBJ2-1
CASRASGGYNEQFF
>TRBV18|TRBJ1-1
CASSVQGAENTEAFF
>TRBV29-1|TRBJ1-6
CSVQRTGSSLTCNNSPLHF
>TRBV4-1|TRBJ2-5
CASSRGGRETQYF
>TRBV10-3|TRBJ2-3
CAISAFSSGGTDTQYF
>TRBV15|TRBJ1-1
CATSRERQTEAFF
>TRBV9|TRBJ1-1
CASSVIVGNTEAFF
>TRBV10-3|TRBJ1-4
CAISVGGNEKLFF
>TRBV4-2|TRBJ1-2
CASSQALTGGQGGYTF
>TRBV7-7|TRBJ2-1
CASSLGLASDEQFF
>TRBV20-1|TRBJ1-2
CSASLGRASYTF
>TRBV18|TRBJ1-2
CASSPVRTGEGYTF
>TRBV29-1|TRBJ1-1
CSVILTDTEAFF
>TRBV30|TRBJ2-3
CAWSRGGITDTQYF
>TRBV5-5|TRBJ2-3
CASSFTSSGGDTQYF
>TRBV19|TRBJ2-1
CASNGGAYNEQFF
>TRBV11-3|TRBJ2-1
CASSLDRVWGGSSYNEQFF
>TRBV6-5|TRBJ2-7
CASSYSRVSSYEQYF
>TRBV4-2|TRBJ1-2
CASSPLGGPGGYTF
>TRBV5-6|TRBJ1-2
CASSFGQGVGYTF
>TRBV5-1|TRBJ2-5
CASSFTTVPAGETQYF
>TRBV7-2|TRBJ2-7
CASGANSYEQYF
>TRBV7-2|TRBJ2-2
CASSYTRTGELFF
>TRBV12-1|TRBJ1-1
CASSSGPRAAEAFF
>TRBV30|TRBJ1-6
CAWRSGDRRLGPLHF
>TRBV4-1|TRBJ1-5
CASSQTRGQPQHF
>TRBV9|TRBJ2-5
CASSVDPSETQYF
>TRBV2|TRBJ2-5
CASSRMGTGGAETQYF
>TRBV5-4|TRBJ2-5
CASSQLAGAQETQYF
>TRBV5-1|TRBJ1-4
CASSETGGNEKLFF
>TRBV13|TRBJ2-1
CASSISGGPYNEQFF
>TRBV27|TRBJ2-5
CASSIRVGETQYF
>TRBV25-1|TRBJ1-2
CASSEWEGNYGYTF
>TRBV11-1|TRBJ2-3
CASSRARTGADTQYF
>TRBV14|TRBJ1-1
CASSQVSRTEAFF
>TRBV10-3|TRBJ2-7
CAIRGAEAGTYEQYF
>TRBV9|TRBJ2-7
CASSPGGTYEQYF
>TRBV5-1|TRBJ2-5
CASSLGGRGSYETQYF
>TRBV27|TRBJ1-5
CASSPSGLRQPQHF
>TRBV23-1|TRBJ2-7
CASSTTWDRGSEQYF
>TRBV5-1|TRBJ1-3
CASSLDTGGGRIGNTIYF
>TRBV2|TRBJ2-3
CASWLGEVTGGVDTQYF
>TRBV6-2/TRBV6-3|TRBJ1-1
CASSNGGTTEAFF
>TRBV7-2|TRBJ1-2
CASSLGGVTYGYTF
>TRBV18|TRBJ2-4
CASSPPGGHKNIQYF
>TRBV4-3|TRBJ1-2
CASSQERAGDYGYTF
>TRBV6-2/TRBV6-3|TRBJ2-3
CASSFQRGTGIDTQYF
>TRBV9|TRBJ2-5
CASGSTGFQETQYF
>TRBV7-2|TRBJ1-5
CASCLGTGGSQPQHF
>TRBV24-1|TRBJ1-5
CATSEVGGPQHF
>TRBV4-3|TRBJ1-2
CASSQDLRKADGYTF
>TRBV5-4|TRBJ1-2
CASSTGGQRGGNYGYTF
>TRBV7-6|TRBJ2-6
CASSPRLNSGANVLTF
>TRBV20-1|TRBJ1-6
CSASEGGAPYNSPLHF
>TRBV25-1|TRBJ2-1
CASSNRGRGYNEQFF